These T cell receptor beta chains were read from a single sample in a study of shared clonotypes between healthy human individuals. The data were produced by immunoSEQ multiplex PCR, yet TCRdb's version contains in-frame clones alone and is incomplete. The data contain more than 2 million clones, nearly 97% of them singletons. The sample comprised naive CD4+ T cells sorted from blood. The receptors shown here come from a man between 18 and 35 years old in good health. CDR3s include the opening cysteine and the closing phenylalanine or tryptophan. D genes are given only for firm matches. Not every row has a clone size; where given, it reads once, few, many or a size class.

j_call,d_call,clone_size,v_call,cdr3_nt,cdr3_aa
TRBJ2-3,-,-,TRBV7-9,TGTGCCAGCAGCTCGGGGGAAGCGGGTTACCGCACAGATACGCAGTATTTT,CASSSGEAGYRTDTQYF
TRBJ2-6,TRBD2,-,TRBV7-6,TGTGCCAGCAGTTCCGAGCGGGGGGGCTCTGGGGCCAACGTCCTGACTTTC,CASSSERGGSGANVLTF
TRBJ1-6,-,-,TRBV7-9,TGTGCCAGCAGCTTAACTCCGGCAGTCAACTATAATTCACCCCTCCACTTT,CASSLTPAVNYNSPLHF
TRBJ1-5,-,-,TRBV2,TGTGCCAGCAGTGAAAGGGCCATAAATCAGCCCCAGCATTTT,CASSERAINQPQHF
TRBJ1-6,-,-,TRBV6-5,TGTGCCAGCAGGCCCCCATCGGCAGGGGCCTCACCCCTCCACTTT,CASRPPSAGASPLHF
TRBJ1-2,-,-,TRBV10-3,TGTGCCATCAGTGCGGCCGGGTATGGCTACACCTTC,CAISAAGYGYTF
TRBJ2-5,-,-,TRBV10-3,TGTGCCATCAGGGAGGGGGGACAAGAGACCCAGTACTTC,CAIREGGQETQYF
TRBJ1-2,-,-,TRBV4-1,TGCGCCAGCAGCCAAGTTGATAACAGGGTTGGCTACACCTTC,CASSQVDNRVGYTF
TRBJ2-7,TRBD2,once,TRBV10-1,TGCGCCAGCAAAGAGGGACTAGGGGAGACCTACGAGCAGTACTTC,CASKEGLGETYEQYF
TRBJ2-7,-,-,TRBV5-1,TGCGCCAGCAGCTTGCGCCAGGGCGATTCTAACGAGCAGTACTTC,CASSLRQGDSNEQYF
TRBJ2-3,TRBD2,-,TRBV7-3,TGTGCCAGCAGCGCCTTAGGAGCGGGGGGGCCAAATACGCAGTATTTT,CASSALGAGGPNTQYF
TRBJ1-2,-,-,TRBV6-4,TGTGCCAGCAGTCCGACAGTTAGTAACTATGGCTACACCTTC,CASSPTVSNYGYTF
TRBJ2-3,TRBD1,-,TRBV2,TGTGCCAGCAGTGAAGCGCTTTCTCGGTGGACAGGGGGATCCGATACGCAGTATTTT,CASSEALSRWTGGSDTQYF
TRBJ2-7,-,-,TRBV13,TGTGCCAGCAGCTTCAAGGGTCCTTACGAGCAGTACTTC,CASSFKGPYEQYF
TRBJ2-2,-,-,TRBV5-1,TGCGCCAGCAGCTTGGGGGGCATCAACACCGGGGAGCTGTTTTTT,CASSLGGINTGELFF
TRBJ1-5,TRBD1,-,TRBV30,TGTGCCTGGGGGGACAGGAAATCAAATCAGCCCCAGCATTTT,CAWGDRKSNQPQHF
TRBJ2-6,-,once,TRBV5-4,TGTGCCAGCAGCTTGGCCAGGACAGCACGCTCTGGGGCCAACGTCCTGACTTTC,CASSLARTARSGANVLTF
TRBJ2-3,-,-,TRBV30,TGTGCCTGGAGACGGGCAGATACGCAGTATTTT,CAWRRADTQYF
TRBJ2-3,-,-,TRBV5-1,TGCGCCAGCAGCACAGACAGGACAGCAGATACGCAGTATTTT,CASSTDRTADTQYF
TRBJ1-1,TRBD1,-,TRBV30,TGTGCCTGTGGGACAGTATCTTTCTCTGAAGCTTTCTTT,CACGTVSFSEAFF
TRBJ2-2,-,-,TRBV10-1,TGCGCCAGCAGTGAGGGGGGAACATGGGGACGCGGGGAGCTGTTTTTT,CASSEGGTWGRGELFF
TRBJ2-3,-,-,TRBV6-1,TGTGCCAGCAGTGAGGTCCGGGACTTCTTTAGCACAGATACGCAGTATTTT,CASSEVRDFFSTDTQYF
TRBJ1-3,-,few,TRBV6-1,TGTGCCAGCACCACAACAAACACCATATATTTT,CASTTTNTIYF